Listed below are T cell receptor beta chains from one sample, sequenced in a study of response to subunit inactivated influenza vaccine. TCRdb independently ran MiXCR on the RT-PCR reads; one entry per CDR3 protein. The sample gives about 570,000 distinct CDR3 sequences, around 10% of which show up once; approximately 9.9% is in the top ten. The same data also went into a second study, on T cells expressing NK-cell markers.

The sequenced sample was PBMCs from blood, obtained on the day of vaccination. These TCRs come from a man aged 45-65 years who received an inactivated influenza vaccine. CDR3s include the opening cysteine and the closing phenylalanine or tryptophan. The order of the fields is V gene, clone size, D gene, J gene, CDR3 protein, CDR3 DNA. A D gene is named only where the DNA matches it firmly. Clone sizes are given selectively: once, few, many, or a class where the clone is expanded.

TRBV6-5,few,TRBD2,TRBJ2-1,CASSRGDEQFF,TGTGCCAGCAGCCGGGGGGATGAGCAGTTCTTC
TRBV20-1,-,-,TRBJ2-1,CSARESDYNEQFF,TGCAGTGCTAGGGAATCGGACTACAATGAGCAGTTCTTC
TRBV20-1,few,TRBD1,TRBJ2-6,CSARSRQGAAGANVLTF,TGCAGTGCTAGATCCCGTCAGGGGGCGGCCGGGGCCAACGTCCTGACTTTC
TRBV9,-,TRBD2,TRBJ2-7,CASSVAGTSGYEQYF,TGTGCCAGCAGCGTCGCCGGGACTAGCGGCTACGAGCAGTACTTC
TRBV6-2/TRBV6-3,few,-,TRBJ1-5,CASSVGPTLGQPQHF,TGTGCCAGCAGTGTGGGACCGACCCTGGGTCAGCCCCAGCATTTT
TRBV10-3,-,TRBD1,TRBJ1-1,CASRRPGGTNTEAFF,TGTGCCTCCAGGAGGCCAGGGGGAACGAACACTGAAGCTTTCTTT
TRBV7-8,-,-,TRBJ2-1,CASGWRDNEQFF,TGTGCCAGCGGCTGGCGGGACAATGAGCAGTTCTTC
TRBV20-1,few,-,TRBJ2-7,CSARDQGDDYEQYF,TGCAGTGCTAGAGATCAGGGAGATGACTACGAGCAGTACTTC
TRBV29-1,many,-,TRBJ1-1,CSVEVKQGTEAFF,TGCAGCGTTGAAGTTAAACAGGGCACTGAAGCTTTCTTT
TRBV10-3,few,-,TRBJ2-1,CAISDKGLAYNEQFF,TGTGCCATCAGTGATAAGGGGTTGGCCTACAATGAGCAGTTCTTC
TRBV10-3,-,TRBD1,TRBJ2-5,CAARPGQTTQETQYF,TGTGCCGCAAGGCCGGGACAGACTACTCAAGAGACCCAGTACTTC
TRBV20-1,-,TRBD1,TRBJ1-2,CSARPRQGVGGYTF,TGCAGTGCTAGACCCAGACAGGGGGTCGGTGGCTACACCTTC
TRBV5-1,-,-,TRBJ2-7,CASSFRAPYEQYF,TGCGCCAGCAGCTTCCGGGCCCCCTACGAGCAGTACTTC
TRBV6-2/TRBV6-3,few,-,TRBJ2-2,CASSFPQRLGNSGELFF,TGTGCCAGCAGTTTTCCCCAGAGACTAGGGAATTCCGGGGAGCTGTTTTTT
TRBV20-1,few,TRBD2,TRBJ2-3,CSARQGLAGGADTQYF,TGCAGTGCTAGACAGGGACTAGCGGGAGGTGCAGATACGCAGTATTTT
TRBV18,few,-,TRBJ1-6,CASSPVTGAYNSPLHF,TGTGCCAGCTCACCGGTAACAGGTGCCTATAATTCACCCCTCCACTTT
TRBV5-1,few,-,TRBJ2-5,CASGQGINQETQYF,TGCGCCTCCGGGCAGGGCATAAACCAAGAGACCCAGTACTTC
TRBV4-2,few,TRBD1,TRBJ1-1,CASSPRTGRGNTEAFF,TGTGCCAGCAGCCCTCGGACAGGGCGGGGGAACACTGAAGCTTTCTTT
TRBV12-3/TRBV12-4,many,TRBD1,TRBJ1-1,CASRDRGGNTEAFF,TGTGCCAGCAGAGACAGGGGAGGGAACACTGAAGCTTTCTTT
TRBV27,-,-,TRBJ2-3,CASRRGSPQDTQYF,TGTGCCAGCAGAAGAGGGTCCCCACAAGATACGCAGTATTTT
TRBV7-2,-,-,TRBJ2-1,CASSLEAGSEQFF,TGTGCCAGCAGCTTAGAGGCCGGGAGCGAGCAGTTCTTC
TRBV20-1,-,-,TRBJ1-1,CSARTNRNTEAFF,TGCAGTGCTAGAACGAACAGGAACACTGAAGCTTTCTTT
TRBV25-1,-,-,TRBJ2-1,CASQLVGSPEQFF,TGTGCCAGCCAACTAGTAGGATCACCTGAGCAGTTCTTC
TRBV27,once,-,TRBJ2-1,CASSPGQTPRWDYGHNEQFF,TGTGCCAGCAGTCCCGGACAGACGCCCCGTTGGGACTATGGACACAATGAGCAGTTCTTC
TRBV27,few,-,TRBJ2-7,CASSGKGGLVYEQYF,TGTGCCAGCAGCGGTAAAGGGGGATTAGTCTACGAGCAGTACTTC
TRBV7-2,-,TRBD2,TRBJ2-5,CASSPSAGGKTQYF,TGTGCCAGCAGCCCCTCGGCGGGAGGGAAGACCCAGTACTTC
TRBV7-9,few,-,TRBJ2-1,CASSLDLGGEQFF,TGTGCCAGCAGCTTAGATCTGGGAGGTGAGCAGTTCTTC
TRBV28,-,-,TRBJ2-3,CASSLSWGWHTDTQYF,TGTGCCAGCAGTTTATCGTGGGGGTGGCACACAGATACGCAGTATTTT
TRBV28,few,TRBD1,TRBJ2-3,CASSTQGAGDTQYF,TGTGCCAGCAGTACCCAGGGGGCTGGAGATACGCAGTATTTT
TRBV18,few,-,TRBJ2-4,CASSPPSRVIQYF,TGTGCCAGCTCACCACCGAGTAGGGTCATTCAGTACTTC
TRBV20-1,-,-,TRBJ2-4,CSTLRLAKNIQYF,TGCAGTACGCTGCGACTAGCCAAAAACATTCAGTACTTC
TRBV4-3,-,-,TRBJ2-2,CASSQEPAGRTGELFF,TGCGCCAGCAGCCAAGAACCAGCGGGCCGCACCGGGGAGCTGTTTTTT
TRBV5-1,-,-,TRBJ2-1,CASTPLGLSYNEQFF,TGCGCCAGCACCCCCTTAGGCCTCTCCTACAATGAGCAGTTCTTC
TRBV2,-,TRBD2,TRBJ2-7,CASSPLAAKREDEQYF,TGTGCCAGCAGTCCTCTAGCGGCAAAAAGGGAGGACGAGCAGTACTTC
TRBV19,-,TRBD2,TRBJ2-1,CASSILEAGTSGGAYNEQFF,TGTGCCAGTAGTATTCTTGAAGCCGGGACTAGCGGGGGGGCCTACAATGAGCAGTTCTTC
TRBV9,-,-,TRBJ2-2,CASSAPLSGRANTGELFF,TGTGCCAGCAGCGCCCCTCTTAGCGGACGCGCGAACACCGGGGAGCTGTTTTTT
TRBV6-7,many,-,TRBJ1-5,CASSSYSTIDGGNQPQHF,TGTGCCAGCAGTTCCTATTCAACTATAGACGGGGGCAATCAGCCCCAGCATTTT
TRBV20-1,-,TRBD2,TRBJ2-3,CSARDLRRAGDVTTQYF,TGCAGTGCTAGAGATCTAAGGCGAGCGGGAGATGTTACTACGCAGTATTTT
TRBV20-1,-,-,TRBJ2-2,CSVYSLGRTGELFF,TGCAGTGTCTACTCACTAGGAAGGACCGGGGAGCTGTTTTTT
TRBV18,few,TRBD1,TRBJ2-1,CASSPPLRSGTAGNEQFF,TGTGCCAGCTCACCACCCCTTAGATCCGGGACAGCAGGCAATGAGCAGTTCTTC
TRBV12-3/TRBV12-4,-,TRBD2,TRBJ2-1,CASSPPGLAGVLGQFF,TGTGCCAGCAGTCCCCCCGGACTAGCGGGAGTCCTCGGGCAGTTCTTC
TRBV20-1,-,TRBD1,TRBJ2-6,CSARDRQGGSGANVLTF,TGCAGTGCTAGAGATCGACAGGGCGGATCTGGGGCCAACGTCCTGACTTTC
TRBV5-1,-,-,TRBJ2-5,CASSHQMETQYF,TGCGCCAGCAGCCACCAGATGGAGACCCAGTACTTC
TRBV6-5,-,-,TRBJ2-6,CASSYFKGGSGANVLTF,TGTGCCAGCAGTTACTTTAAAGGGGGCTCTGGGGCCAACGTCCTGACTTTC
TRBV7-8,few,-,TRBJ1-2,CASSSALLNYGYTF,TGTGCCAGCAGCTCCGCATTACTTAACTATGGCTACACCTTC
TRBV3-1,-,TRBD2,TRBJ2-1,CATNGLAGGSYNEQFF,TGTGCCACTAATGGACTAGCGGGAGGCTCCTACAATGAGCAGTTCTTC
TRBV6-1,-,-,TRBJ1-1,CASSVTEAAEAFF,TGTGCCAGCAGTGTCACAGAGGCCGCTGAAGCTTTCTTT